This TCR beta chain was sequenced for a study of memory CD4+ T cells and cytomegalovirus serostatus. Study in general: Of the healthy Belgian adults, under 10 were CMV seropositive and about two dozen seronegative.

Only a few counts were recorded for this clone. TCRdb's copy holds only in-frame clones and misses some; the assay was immunoSEQ multiplex PCR. Of around 63,000 clones in the sample, around 80% were seen once. Germline-derived CDR1 and CDR2 are SEHNR and FQNEAQ (reference sequence). V shed 3 bases and J shed 2 bases, with 11 bases lying between them. The CDR3 consists of 15 residues. The sort gate was single viable CD3+CD4+CD8-CD45RO+ cells for memory CD4+ T cells. Serum IgG to CMV pp150, pp28, p38 and p52 defined serostatus. Positive selection with CD4 microbeads enriched total CD4+ T cells. The chain links TRBV7-9 to TRBJ2-1, with D perhaps TRBD2 (5 bases). Sequenced sample: memory CD4+ T cells from blood. The clonotype comes from an adult in good health and CMV-seronegative. Some clones in this sample may be carry-over from other donors' samples. In DNA form, the CDR3 reads TGTGCCAGCAGCTTCCGGGAACAACCCTACAATGAGCAGTTCTTC. It encodes CASSFREQPYNEQFF.